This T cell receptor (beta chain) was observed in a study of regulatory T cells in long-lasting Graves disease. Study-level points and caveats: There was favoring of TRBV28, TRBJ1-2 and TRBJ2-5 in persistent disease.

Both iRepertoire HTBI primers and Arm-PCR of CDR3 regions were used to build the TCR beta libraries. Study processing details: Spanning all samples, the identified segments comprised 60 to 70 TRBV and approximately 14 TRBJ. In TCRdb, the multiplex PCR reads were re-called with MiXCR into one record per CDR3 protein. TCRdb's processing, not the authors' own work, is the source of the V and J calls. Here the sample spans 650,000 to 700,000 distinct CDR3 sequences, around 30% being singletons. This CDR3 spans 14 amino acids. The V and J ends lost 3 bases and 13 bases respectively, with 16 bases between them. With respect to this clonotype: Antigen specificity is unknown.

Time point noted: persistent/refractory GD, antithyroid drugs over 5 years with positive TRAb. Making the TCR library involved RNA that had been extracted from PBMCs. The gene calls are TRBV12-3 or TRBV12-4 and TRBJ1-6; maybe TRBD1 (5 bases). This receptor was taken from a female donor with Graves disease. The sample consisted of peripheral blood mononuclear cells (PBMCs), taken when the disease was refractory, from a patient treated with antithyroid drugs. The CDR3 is CASSFSKGMGPLHF. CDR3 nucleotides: TGTGCCAGCAGTTTCTCGAAGGGGATGGGTCCCCTCCACTTT.